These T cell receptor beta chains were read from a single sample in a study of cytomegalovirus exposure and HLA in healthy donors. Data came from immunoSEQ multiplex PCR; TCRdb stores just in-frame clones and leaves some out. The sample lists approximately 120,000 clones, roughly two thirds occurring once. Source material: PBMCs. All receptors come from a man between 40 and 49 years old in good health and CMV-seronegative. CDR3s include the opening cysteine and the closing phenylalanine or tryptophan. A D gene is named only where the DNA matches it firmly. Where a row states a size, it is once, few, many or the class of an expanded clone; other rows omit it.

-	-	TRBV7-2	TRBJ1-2	CASSLVVKAGYGYTF	TGTGCCAGCAGCTTAGTGGTCAAAGCCGGCTATGGCTACACCTTC
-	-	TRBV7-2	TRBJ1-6	CASSSRVSNSPLHF	TGTGCCAGCAGCTCCAGGGTCTCTAATTCACCCCTCCACTTT
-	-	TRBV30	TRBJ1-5	CAWKGERHLVGQPQHF	TGTGCCTGGAAGGGAGAGAGGCACCTGGTTGGTCAGCCCCAGCATTTT
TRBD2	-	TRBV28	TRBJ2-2	CASSPPTSGVNTGELFF	TGTGCCAGCAGTCCCCCGACTAGCGGGGTGAACACCGGGGAGCTGTTTTTT
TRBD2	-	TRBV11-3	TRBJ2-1	CASSLGPGNSGGALNEQFF	TGTGCCAGCAGCTTAGGGCCGGGGAATAGCGGGGGGGCTCTCAATGAGCAGTTCTTC
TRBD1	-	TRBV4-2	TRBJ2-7	CASSQGTGLTYEQYF	TGTGCCAGCAGCCAAGGGACAGGGTTGACTTACGAGCAGTACTTC
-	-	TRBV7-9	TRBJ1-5	CASVPLRGGGVQPQHF	TGTGCCAGCGTCCCTCTCCGGGGCGGGGGCGTTCAGCCCCAGCATTTT
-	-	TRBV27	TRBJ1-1	CASSSDRVNTEAFF	TGTGCCAGCAGTTCCGACCGGGTCAACACTGAAGCTTTCTTT
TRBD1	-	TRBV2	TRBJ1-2	CASLSDRAYGYTF	TGTGCCAGCCTCTCGGACAGGGCCTATGGCTACACCTTC
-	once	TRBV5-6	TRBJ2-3	CASSLESLANRIGDTQYF	TGTGCCAGCAGCCTAGAATCCCTAGCGAATCGTATCGGGGATACGCAGTATTTT
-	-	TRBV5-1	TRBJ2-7	CASSLSGTPNEQYF	TGCGCCAGCAGCTTGTCGGGTACTCCCAACGAGCAGTACTTC
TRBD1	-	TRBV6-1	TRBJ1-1	CASSEVDRGRPEAFF	TGTGCCAGCAGTGAAGTGGACAGGGGGCGACCTGAAGCTTTCTTT
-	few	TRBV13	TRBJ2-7	CASSFHPTGQGGWGYEQYF	TGTGCCAGCAGCTTCCACCCCACCGGACAGGGAGGGTGGGGCTACGAGCAGTACTTC
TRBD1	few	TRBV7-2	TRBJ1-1	CASSQGGGEAFF	TGTGCCAGCAGCCAGGGGGGAGGTGAAGCTTTCTTT
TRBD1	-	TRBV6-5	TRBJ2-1	CASTSRDRAYNEQFF	TGTGCCAGTACGAGCCGGGACAGGGCCTACAATGAGCAGTTCTTC
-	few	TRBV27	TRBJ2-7	CASNPTGSSYEQYF	TGTGCCAGCAACCCCACAGGGAGCTCCTACGAGCAGTACTTC
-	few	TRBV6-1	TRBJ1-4	CASSEALSGGEEEKLFF	TGTGCCAGCAGTGAAGCGCTCTCCGGGGGAGAAGAGGAAAAACTGTTTTTT
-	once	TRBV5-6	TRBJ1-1	CASSLRGLNTEAFF	TGTGCCAGCAGCTTACGTGGGCTGAACACTGAAGCTTTCTTT
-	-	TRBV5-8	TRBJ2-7	CASSWGVSEQYF	TGTGCCAGCAGCTGGGGGGTTTCCGAGCAGTACTTC
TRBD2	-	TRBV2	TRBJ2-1	CASSGGTSETGEQFF	TGTGCCAGCAGTGGTGGGACTAGCGAGACAGGAGAGCAGTTCTTC
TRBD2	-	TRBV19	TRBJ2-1	CASSVTTSGGAYNEQFF	TGTGCCAGTAGTGTAACTACTAGCGGGGGGGCTTACAATGAGCAGTTCTTC
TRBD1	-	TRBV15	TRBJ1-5	CATADRADQPQHF	TGTGCCACCGCCGACAGGGCTGATCAGCCCCAGCATTTT
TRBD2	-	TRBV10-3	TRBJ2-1	CAIKGLEGEQFF	TGTGCCATCAAGGGACTAGAAGGTGAGCAGTTCTTC
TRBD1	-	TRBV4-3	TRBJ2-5	CASSQGLGTGGETQYF	TGCGCCAGCAGCCAAGGTTTGGGGACAGGGGGAGAGACCCAGTACTTC
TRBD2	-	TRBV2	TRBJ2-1	CASRLFSGGAKSNEQFF	TGTGCCAGCAGACTTTTTAGCGGGGGGGCAAAGAGTAATGAGCAGTTCTTC
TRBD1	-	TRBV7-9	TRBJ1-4	CASSYGLRRTGEEKLFF	TGTGCCAGCAGCTACGGTCTTAGGAGAACAGGGGAGGAAAAACTGTTTTTT
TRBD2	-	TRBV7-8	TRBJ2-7	CASSPRGGLAPEQYF	TGTGCCAGCAGCCCCCGGGGGGGACTAGCACCCGAGCAGTACTTC
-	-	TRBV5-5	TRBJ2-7	CASSLHFSYEQYF	TGTGCCAGCAGCTTGCACTTCTCCTACGAGCAGTACTTC
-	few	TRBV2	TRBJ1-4	CAISDSSNEKLFF	TGTGCCATTTCGGACAGTAGTAATGAAAAACTGTTTTTT
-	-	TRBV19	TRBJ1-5	CASSIVPGLSNQPQHF	TGTGCCAGTAGTATAGTTCCGGGGTTGAGCAATCAGCCCCAGCATTTT
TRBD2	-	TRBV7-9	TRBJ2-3	CASSKGISGDNTDTQYF	TGTGCCAGCAGCAAAGGGATTAGCGGGGATAACACAGATACGCAGTATTTT
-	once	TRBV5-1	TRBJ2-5	CASSFNARQETQYF	TGCGCCAGCAGCTTTAATGCTAGACAAGAGACCCAGTACTTC
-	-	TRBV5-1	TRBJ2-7	CASSITTAQAYEQYF	TGCGCCAGCAGCATAACGACAGCCCAGGCCTACGAGCAGTACTTC
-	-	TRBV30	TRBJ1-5	CAWSLGGGQPQHF	TGTGCCTGGAGTTTGGGGGGGGGTCAGCCCCAGCATTTT
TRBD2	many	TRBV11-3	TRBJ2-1	CASSLGSAGGEQFF	TGTGCCAGCAGCTTAGGAAGCGCGGGAGGTGAGCAGTTCTTC
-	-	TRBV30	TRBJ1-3	CAWSSRGGGNTIYF	TGTGCCTGGAGTTCCAGGGGCGGTGGAAACACCATATATTTT
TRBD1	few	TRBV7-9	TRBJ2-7	CSSSSDGTGGGGLSYEQYF	TGTTCCAGCAGCTCCGACGGGACAGGGGGCGGGGGGCTATCCTACGAGCAGTACTTC
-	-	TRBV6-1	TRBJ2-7	CASRRTDSYEQYF	TGTGCCAGCAGGAGGACAGACTCCTACGAGCAGTACTTC
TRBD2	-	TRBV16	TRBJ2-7	CASSQISGGTYEQYF	TGTGCCAGCAGCCAGATTAGCGGGGGCACCTACGAGCAGTACTTC
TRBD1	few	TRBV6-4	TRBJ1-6	CASSELAGGNSPLHF	TGTGCCAGCAGTGAATTGGCAGGGGGTAATTCACCCCTCCACTTT
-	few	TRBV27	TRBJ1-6	CASSPGGNSSPLHF	TGTGCCAGCAGTCCCGGAGGGAATAGTTCACCCCTCCACTTT
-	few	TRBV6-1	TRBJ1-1	CASSTQGIKTEAFF	TGTGCCAGCAGTACCCAGGGGATCAAGACTGAAGCTTTCTTT
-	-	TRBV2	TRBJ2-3	CASSERAADTQYF	TGTGCCAGCAGTGAGCGAGCGGCAGATACGCAGTATTTT
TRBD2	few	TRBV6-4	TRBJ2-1	CASSLLADGYNEQFF	TGTGCCAGCAGTCTACTAGCGGATGGATACAATGAGCAGTTCTTC
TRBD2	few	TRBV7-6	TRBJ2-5	CASSLPGLVETQYF	TGTGCCAGCAGCTTACCGGGACTAGTGGAGACCCAGTACTTC
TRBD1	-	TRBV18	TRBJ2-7	CASSPGQGDAYEQYF	TGTGCCAGCTCACCGGGACAGGGGGACGCCTACGAGCAGTACTTC
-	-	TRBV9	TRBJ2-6	CASSVADTSGANVLTF	TGTGCCAGCAGCGTAGCGGACACCTCTGGGGCCAACGTCCTGACTTTC
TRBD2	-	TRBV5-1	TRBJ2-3	CASSATSGGTDTQYF	TGCGCCAGCAGCGCGACTAGCGGGGGTACAGATACGCAGTATTTT
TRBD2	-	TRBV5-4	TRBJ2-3	CASSPAGLAGGAYTQYF	TGTGCCAGCAGCCCTGCGGGACTAGCGGGGGGAGCCTATACGCAGTATTTT
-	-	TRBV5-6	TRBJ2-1	CASSSQLDEQFF	TGTGCCAGCAGCTCACAGTTGGATGAGCAGTTCTTC
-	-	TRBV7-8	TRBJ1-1	CASSLVRRTEAFF	TGTGCCAGCAGCTTAGTCCGGAGAACTGAAGCTTTCTTT
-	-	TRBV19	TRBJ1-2	CASSPRDTYLGYTF	TGTGCCAGTAGTCCCCGGGACACCTATCTCGGCTACACCTTC
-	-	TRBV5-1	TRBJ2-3	CASSLPGLGRPPSRTDTQYF	TGCGCCAGCAGCTTACCGGGTTTAGGCAGACCCCCTTCCCGTACAGATACGCAGTATTTT
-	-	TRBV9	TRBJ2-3	CASSRRGTDTQYF	TGTGCCAGCAGCCGTAGAGGGACAGATACGCAGTATTTT
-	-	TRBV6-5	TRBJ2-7	CASSFGQRGLEQYF	TGTGCCAGCAGTTTTGGACAGAGGGGCCTAGAGCAGTACTTC